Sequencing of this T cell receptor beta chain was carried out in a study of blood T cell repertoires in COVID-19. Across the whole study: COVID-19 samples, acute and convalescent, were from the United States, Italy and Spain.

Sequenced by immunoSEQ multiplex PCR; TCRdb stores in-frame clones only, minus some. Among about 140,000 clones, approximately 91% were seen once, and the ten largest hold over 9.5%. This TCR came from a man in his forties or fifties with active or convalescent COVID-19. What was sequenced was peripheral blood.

The CDR3 is CASSLPTGGTDTQYF. The CDR3 coding sequence is TGTGCCAGCAGCTTACCTACAGGGGGCACAGATACGCAGTATTTT. V usage is TRBV7-2 and J usage is TRBJ2-3; 7 nucleotides line up with TRBD1. In germline, CDR1 is SGHTA, CDR2 FQGNSA. This CDR3 spans 15 amino acids. V shed 2 bases, J shed 1 base, and the junction held 3 bases outside the gene matches.